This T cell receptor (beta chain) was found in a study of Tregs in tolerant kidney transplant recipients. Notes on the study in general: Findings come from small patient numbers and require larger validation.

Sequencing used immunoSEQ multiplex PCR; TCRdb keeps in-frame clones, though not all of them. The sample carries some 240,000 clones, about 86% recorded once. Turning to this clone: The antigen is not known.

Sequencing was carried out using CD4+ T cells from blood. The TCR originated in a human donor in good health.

The chain's CDR3 is CSAQGYQPQHF. CDR3 sequence (DNA): TGCAGTGCGCAGGGATATCAGCCCCAGCATTTT. This chain connects TRBV20-1 to TRBJ1-5, with D perhaps TRBD1 (5 bases). The germline V and J ends were trimmed by 6 bases and 5 bases, with 8 bases remaining between them. There are 11 residues in the CDR3. Germline-derived CDR1 and CDR2 are DFQATT and SNEGSKA (reference sequence).